This TCR beta chain was captured by sequencing in a study of T-cell reconstitution after alpha-beta-depleted transplantation in children. CDR1 MNHEY and CDR2 SVGEGT come from the germline V gene. CDR3 size: 14 residues. With 4 bases removed from V and 4 bases from J, the gap between germline ends came to 13 bases. In its sample, this clonotype was seen many times. Unique molecular identifiers featured in how the TCRbeta library was prepared. TCRdb re-derived calls from the PCR reads in MiXCR, one entry per CDR3 protein. The sample holds 97,000 or so distinct CDR3 sequences; over 6% are singletons and the top ten take approximately 16%.

The TCR was taken from a boy younger than 10 with acute lymphoblastic leukemia, due to receive a stem cell transplant. The source material was PBMCs, sampled before TCRalphabeta/CD19-depleted stem cell transplant. The J gene is TRBJ2-5, the V gene TRBV6-2 or TRBV6-3, with a weak D call TRBD2 (5 bases). Written as DNA, the CDR3 is TGTGCCAGCAGTTCCGGGGATGAGGCAGAGACCCAGTACTTC. Translation: CASSSGDEAETQYF.